The rows below give T cell receptor beta chains drawn from one sample of a study of T cell responses to AZD1222 COVID-19 vaccine. The method was immunoSEQ multiplex PCR; TCRdb's version includes in-frame clones alone and lacks a portion of them. The table shows tens of thousands of clones, with about 85% occurring only once. The source was peripheral blood, collected on day 0 of AZD1222 vaccination. The receptors here all came from an adult in good health. The CDR3 runs from the conserved cysteine through the conserved F or W. The D gene is left open where the match is weak. The listing skips clone size in some rows; elsewhere it reads once, few, many or a size class.

size: NA
length: 13
V: TRBV18
J: TRBJ1-2
D: NA
DNA: TGTGCCAGCTCACCCCCCGGGAGGAGTGGCTACACCTTC
CDR3: CASSPPGRSGYTF

size: NA
length: 18
V: TRBV4-1
J: TRBJ2-6
D: NA
DNA: TGCGCCAGCAGCCCAACGAGGCAGGGGGGGCCTGGGGCCAACGTCCTGACTTTC
CDR3: CASSPTRQGGPGANVLTF

size: NA
length: 15
V: TRBV9
J: TRBJ1-1
D: NA
DNA: TGTGCCAGCAGCCCATCGGGACGGCCGAGGGCTCTTGCTTTCTTT
CDR3: CASSPSGRPRALAFF

size: NA
length: 17
V: TRBV10-3
J: TRBJ2-7
D: TRBD1
DNA: TGTGCCATCAGTGAGATAGAGGATGGACAGGGTATCTACGAGCAGTACTTC
CDR3: CAISEIEDGQGIYEQYF

size: once
length: 15
V: TRBV18
J: TRBJ2-2
D: TRBD1
DNA: TGTGCCAGCTCACCACGGGACAGCGGCGCCGGGGAGCTGTTTTTT
CDR3: CASSPRDSGAGELFF

size: NA
length: 18
V: TRBV29-1
J: TRBJ1-1
D: TRBD1
DNA: TGCAGCGTTGAAGGCCCAATAAGGACAGGAAGCATGAACACTGAAGCTTTCTTT
CDR3: CSVEGPIRTGSMNTEAFF

size: NA
length: 15
V: TRBV4-1
J: TRBJ1-6
D: NA
DNA: TGCGCCAGCAGGTCACCGGGACATGCCCAATCGCCCCTCCACTTT
CDR3: CASRSPGHAQSPLHF

size: NA
length: 12
V: TRBV11-2
J: TRBJ2-3
D: NA
DNA: TGTGCCAGCACCAGGGAGCGGAATACGCAGTATTTT
CDR3: CASTRERNTQYF

size: NA
length: 16
V: TRBV10-3
J: TRBJ2-2
D: NA
DNA: TGTGCCATCAGTACCCCTGGGGGGACGAACACCGGGGAGCTGTTTTTT
CDR3: CAISTPGGTNTGELFF

size: once
length: 16
V: TRBV4-1
J: TRBJ2-6
D: NA
DNA: TGCGCCAGCAGCCAAGATAGTGGGGCCGGGGCCAACGTCCTGACTTTC
CDR3: CASSQDSGAGANVLTF

size: NA
length: 14
V: TRBV7-9
J: TRBJ1-2
D: TRBD1
DNA: TGTGCCAGCACAGAATTGGGACAGGGGGCAGGCTACACCTTC
CDR3: CASTELGQGAGYTF

size: NA
length: 12
V: TRBV13
J: TRBJ2-2
D: NA
DNA: TGTGCCAGCAGCCCCCGGGGCGGGGAGCTGTTTTTT
CDR3: CASSPRGGELFF

size: NA
length: 15
V: TRBV6-2/TRBV6-3
J: TRBJ2-7
D: TRBD1
DNA: TGTGCCAGCAGTCCCCGCGACAGGGATAACTACGAGCAGTACTTC
CDR3: CASSPRDRDNYEQYF

size: NA
length: 13
V: TRBV3-1/TRBV3-2
J: TRBJ1-2
D: NA
DNA: TGTGCCAGCAGCCCGGACAGTTCCTATGGCTACACCTTC
CDR3: CASSPDSSYGYTF

size: NA
length: 16
V: TRBV6-1
J: TRBJ2-3
D: TRBD2
DNA: TGTGCCAGCAGTGAACGCGGGGGGATGAGCACAGATACGCAGTATTTT
CDR3: CASSERGGMSTDTQYF

size: NA
length: 19
V: TRBV2
J: TRBJ2-5
D: NA
DNA: TGTGCCAGCAGTGAAGCGTACATCATCCGGGGGGCGACCCAAGAGACCCAGTACTTC
CDR3: CASSEAYIIRGATQETQYF

size: NA
length: 13
V: TRBV12-3/TRBV12-4
J: TRBJ1-2
D: NA
DNA: TGTGCCAGCAGTCCCCTCCCAGCGGGCGGCTACACCTTC
CDR3: CASSPLPAGGYTF

size: few
length: 13
V: TRBV9
J: TRBJ2-5
D: NA
DNA: TGTGCCAGCAGCGTAGGAGGGGTAGAGACCCAGTACTTC
CDR3: CASSVGGVETQYF

size: once
length: 9
V: TRBV7-6
J: TRBJ1-2
D: NA
DNA: TGTGCCAGCAGCCCCTATGAGTCCTTC
CDR3: CASSPYESF

size: NA
length: 17
V: TRBV9
J: TRBJ1-3
D: TRBD1
DNA: TGTGCCAGCAGCGCCCGGACAGGCGAGGTGTCTGGAAACACCATATATTTT
CDR3: CASSARTGEVSGNTIYF

size: NA
length: 15
V: TRBV7-2
J: TRBJ2-3
D: NA
DNA: TGTGCCAGCGAGTCTGGACTACCAACCACAGATACGCAGTATTTT
CDR3: CASESGLPTTDTQYF

size: NA
length: 14
V: TRBV15
J: TRBJ2-7
D: NA
DNA: TGTGCCACCCAACAACAAGGTAGTTCCTACGAGCAGTACTTC
CDR3: CATQQQGSSYEQYF

size: NA
length: 14
V: TRBV23-1
J: TRBJ2-7
D: NA
DNA: TGCGCCAGCAGCCTAGACTCCCCGCCCTACGAGCAGTACTTC
CDR3: CASSLDSPPYEQYF

size: NA
length: 13
V: TRBV12-3/TRBV12-4
J: TRBJ2-5
D: NA
DNA: TGTGCCAGCATCCGGCAGGGTGGGGAGACCCAGTACTTC
CDR3: CASIRQGGETQYF

size: NA
length: 15
V: TRBV5-4
J: TRBJ1-2
D: NA
DNA: TGTGCCAGCAGCTTGGAACGCGGACGAAACTATGGCTACACCTTC
CDR3: CASSLERGRNYGYTF

size: NA
length: 13
V: TRBV6-5
J: TRBJ1-4
D: NA
DNA: TGTGCCAGCAGCCGCCCGGGGAATGAAAAACTGTTTTTT
CDR3: CASSRPGNEKLFF

size: NA
length: 13
V: TRBV29-1
J: TRBJ1-5
D: NA
DNA: TGCAGCGTTGAAGGCGGAGGGGGTCAGCCCCAGCATTTT
CDR3: CSVEGGGGQPQHF

size: few
length: 15
V: TRBV6-2/TRBV6-3
J: TRBJ2-3
D: NA
DNA: TGTGCCAGCAGTTATGGGCTGACACTGCGGGATACGCAGTATTTT
CDR3: CASSYGLTLRDTQYF

size: NA
length: 17
V: TRBV3-1/TRBV3-2
J: TRBJ1-3
D: TRBD1
DNA: TGTGCCAGCAGCCTGGGGACAGAACCCTCCGGGGGAAACACCATATATTTT
CDR3: CASSLGTEPSGGNTIYF

size: once
length: 15
V: TRBV5-1
J: TRBJ2-1
D: NA
DNA: TGCGCCAGCAGCTTGTATTCAGGGGTCGGTAATGAGCAGTTCTTC
CDR3: CASSLYSGVGNEQFF

size: few
length: 14
V: TRBV6-5
J: TRBJ1-2
D: NA
DNA: TGTGCCAGCAGTTACTCACCAGGTGGCTATGGCTACACCTTC
CDR3: CASSYSPGGYGYTF

size: NA
length: 19
V: TRBV6-2/TRBV6-3
J: TRBJ2-5
D: TRBD2
DNA: TGTGCCAGCAGTTCCCGACCATCCGGGACTAGCGGGGAGAGAGGGACCCAGTACTTC
CDR3: CASSSRPSGTSGERGTQYF

size: NA
length: 19
V: TRBV7-8
J: TRBJ1-5
D: TRBD1
DNA: TGTGCCAGCAGCTTCCCGGCCAGGGGGCCGGAGAATAGCAATCAGCCCCAGCATTTT
CDR3: CASSFPARGPENSNQPQHF

size: NA
length: 12
V: TRBV15
J: TRBJ2-5
D: NA
DNA: TGTGCCACCAGCAGAGCAGCGGAGACCCAGTACTTC
CDR3: CATSRAAETQYF

size: NA
length: 12
V: TRBV2
J: TRBJ2-5
D: TRBD1
DNA: TGTGCCAGCAGTTACAGGGGGGAGACCCAGTACTTC
CDR3: CASSYRGETQYF

size: NA
length: 17
V: TRBV15
J: TRBJ1-2
D: NA
DNA: TGTGCCACCAGCAGAGCTAACTATAAGGGGGTAGGGAGTGGCTACACCTTC
CDR3: CATSRANYKGVGSGYTF

size: NA
length: 12
V: TRBV10-3
J: TRBJ2-5
D: NA
DNA: TGTGCCATCGGGGGTTCGGGGGAGACCCAGTACTTC
CDR3: CAIGGSGETQYF

size: NA
length: 15
V: TRBV5-6
J: TRBJ1-1
D: NA
DNA: TGTGCCAGCAGCCCCCGAGGGGTCCCGAACACTGAAGCTTTCTTT
CDR3: CASSPRGVPNTEAFF

size: NA
length: 15
V: TRBV5-1
J: TRBJ2-7
D: TRBD1
DNA: TGCGCCAGCAGCATAAAAGGGGACAGGGCGTACGAGCAGTACTTC
CDR3: CASSIKGDRAYEQYF

size: once
length: 14
V: TRBV19
J: TRBJ2-7
D: NA
DNA: TGTGCCAGTAGTATGGGGGATGGGATCTACGAGCAGTACTTC
CDR3: CASSMGDGIYEQYF

size: once
length: 15
V: TRBV6-5
J: TRBJ2-1
D: TRBD2
DNA: TGTGCCAGCAGCCTAAGCGGGGGGGCTCTCGATGAGCAGTTCTTC
CDR3: CASSLSGGALDEQFF

size: NA
length: 15
V: TRBV6-2/TRBV6-3
J: TRBJ1-5
D: NA
DNA: TGTGCCAGCAGTAGCGGGAAGGGAGCGGTGCAGCCCCAGCATTTT
CDR3: CASSSGKGAVQPQHF

size: NA
length: 16
V: TRBV6-5
J: TRBJ2-7
D: TRBD1
DNA: TGTGCCAGCAGTTACTCCGGGACAGGTCCACCCAGCGAGCAGTACTTC
CDR3: CASSYSGTGPPSEQYF

size: NA
length: 13
V: TRBV19
J: TRBJ2-5
D: TRBD1
DNA: TGTGCCAGTAGTACCCAAGACAGGGCAACCCAGTACTTC
CDR3: CASSTQDRATQYF

size: NA
length: 13
V: TRBV18
J: TRBJ1-6
D: TRBD1
DNA: TGTGCCAGCTCACCCGACAGGGCTTCACCCCTCCACTTT
CDR3: CASSPDRASPLHF

size: NA
length: 15
V: TRBV7-8
J: TRBJ1-6
D: NA
DNA: TGTGCCAGCAGCTTAGGCCGGCTTTATAATTCACCCCTCCACTTT
CDR3: CASSLGRLYNSPLHF

size: NA
length: 14
V: TRBV5-4
J: TRBJ2-5
D: TRBD1
DNA: TGTGCCAGCAGCACCGGGACAGGGGTGTTTACCCAGTACTTC
CDR3: CASSTGTGVFTQYF

size: NA
length: 14
V: TRBV3-1/TRBV3-2
J: TRBJ1-4
D: NA
DNA: TGTGCCAGCAGCCACTCCCCAACTAATGAAAAACTGTTTTTT
CDR3: CASSHSPTNEKLFF

size: NA
length: 12
V: TRBV19
J: TRBJ2-3
D: TRBD2
DNA: TGTGCCAGTAGTATGGGGAGGGCCCGCTCGCTTTTT
CDR3: CASSMGRARSLF

size: NA
length: 17
V: TRBV27
J: TRBJ1-6
D: NA
DNA: TGTGCCAGCAGTCCCATCCGGACAGCTTCCTATAATTCACCCCTCCACTTT
CDR3: CASSPIRTASYNSPLHF

size: NA
length: 12
V: TRBV6-2/TRBV6-3
J: TRBJ2-3
D: NA
DNA: TGTGCCAGCAGTTTGGCGGGAGATACGCAGTATTTT
CDR3: CASSLAGDTQYF

size: NA
length: 13
V: TRBV12-3/TRBV12-4
J: TRBJ2-5
D: NA
DNA: TGTGCCAGCAGTTCCCCGTCTAGTGAGACCCAGTACTTC
CDR3: CASSSPSSETQYF

size: NA
length: 16
V: TRBV7-2
J: TRBJ1-6
D: NA
DNA: TGTGCCAGCAGCTTAGTGCAGGGGCGCCCGAATTCACCCCTCCACTTT
CDR3: CASSLVQGRPNSPLHF

size: few
length: 13
V: TRBV6-5
J: TRBJ1-2
D: NA
DNA: TGTGCCAGCAGTATCCGGGACACGGATGGCTACACCTTC
CDR3: CASSIRDTDGYTF

size: NA
length: 16
V: TRBV5-1
J: TRBJ1-2
D: TRBD1
DNA: TGCGCCAGCAGCCCGTCCCCGTCGACAGGGGCGTATGGCTACACCTTC
CDR3: CASSPSPSTGAYGYTF

size: NA
length: 17
V: TRBV5-4
J: TRBJ2-3
D: TRBD2
DNA: TGTGCCAGCAGCTTGGGACTAGCGGGGGCTAGCACAGATACGCAGTATTTT
CDR3: CASSLGLAGASTDTQYF

size: NA
length: 15
V: TRBV19
J: TRBJ1-6
D: NA
DNA: TGTGCCAGTAGGCCCAACGACGGAGATAATTCACCCCTCCACTTT
CDR3: CASRPNDGDNSPLHF

size: NA
length: 12
V: TRBV5-8
J: TRBJ2-5
D: NA
DNA: TGTGCCAGCAGCCGGCTGCAAGAGACCCAGTACTTC
CDR3: CASSRLQETQYF

size: NA
length: 15
V: TRBV28
J: TRBJ1-5
D: NA
DNA: TGTGCCAGCAGTGAATGGGGGGGGCGCGTTCAGCCCCAGCATTTT
CDR3: CASSEWGGRVQPQHF